This T cell receptor (beta chain) was retrieved from a study of T cells after yellow fever vaccination. About the study: In the case of low-cell-number fractions, SMART-Seq v4 Ultra Low Input was used for preparation.

MiXCR, applied by TCRdb to the 5' RACE reads, yields one record per CDR3 protein. Here the sample spans 150,000 or so distinct CDR3 sequences, 5% to 7.5% being singletons. Findings and limits, study-wide: Booster sampling recovered most clones from primary vaccination (roughly 96% CD4, roughly 86% CD8). Repertoires sorted by FACS could include abundant clonotypes that are contaminants from the bulk population. A weaker secondary response peaked on day 5, the primary on day 15.

This clonotype was detected many times. No antigen is known for it. This CDR3 spans 13 amino acids. The V end lost 10 bases, the J end lost 2 bases, and 12 bases lay between the germline ends. Germline V gene data show CDR1 as LNHDA and CDR2 as SQIVND (reference sequence). The source material was CD4+ T cells sorted from PBMCs, sampled 10 days after the yellow fever booster vaccination. This TCR derives from a man aged 25 to 40 who received the YFV17D yellow fever vaccine. This chain connects TRBV19 to TRBJ2-1; D is ambiguous. CDR3 amino acids: CATTSPPYNEQFF. CDR3 bases: TGTGCCACCACAAGCCCCCCCTACAATGAGCAGTTCTTC.